These 3 T cell receptor beta chains came from one sample sequenced in a study of blood T cell repertoires in COVID-19. Assay used: immunoSEQ multiplex PCR; TCRdb lists only in-frame clones, some missing. The data show about 120,000 clones, roughly 88% seen once. The specimen sequenced was peripheral blood. The origin of the receptors is an elderly woman with acute or convalescent COVID-19.

The J gene is TRBJ2-1, the V gene TRBV24-1, with TRBD2 identical over 14 bases. This CDR3 has 14 amino acids. CDR1 and CDR2 (germline): KGHDR, SFDVKD. V dropped 9 bases and J dropped 6; count of bases not matched to a gene: 3. The CDR3 region is CATGGTSGSNEQFF. The CDR3 nucleotides are TGTGCCACCGGAGGGACTAGCGGGAGCAATGAGCAGTTCTTC.

The chain has TRBV6-1 and TRBJ2-1; 10 bases agree with TRBD1. V gave up 7 bases and J gave up 9 bases; unmatched junction bases: 6. The CDR3 extends over 13 amino acids. CDR1 and CDR2 (germline): MNHNS, SASEGT. CDR3 protein: CASIHGQGGEQFF. The CDR3, as DNA: TGTGCCAGCATTCACGGACAGGGGGGTGAGCAGTTCTTC.

This clone has only a few counts. The chain carries TRBV7-3 and TRBJ2-2; 11 positions match TRBD2. V shed 3 bases and J 1 base; nucleotides not matched to a gene: 4. This CDR3 contains 17 residues. Germline lookup yields CDR1 SGHTA and CDR2 FQGTGA. Here the CDR3 DNA reads TGTGCCAGCAGCTTCCTAGCGGGGGGCTGGAACACCGGGGAGCTGTTTTTT. It specifies CASSFLAGGWNTGELFF.